One sample yielded the 9 T cell receptor beta chains listed below, sequenced in a study of cytomegalovirus exposure and HLA in healthy donors. Primers: 60 Vbeta forward and 13 Jbeta reverse. Using immunoSEQ multiplex PCR, the repertoire was profiled, and TCRdb retains in-frame clones only, with some absent. Among 60,000 or so clones listed, about 90% were seen once. Sequencing was done on a sample of PBMCs. The receptors originated from a man aged 25 to 40 in good health and CMV-seropositive.

The V gene is TRBV7-9, the J gene TRBJ2-7; 7 positions match TRBD2. The CDR3 sequence is 15 residues long. Looked up from germline, CDR1 is SEHNR and CDR2 is FQNEAQ (reference sequence). Trimming removed 1 base from V and 7 bases from J; junction bases left unmatched: 10. The CDR3 sequence is CASSLGDLREREQYF. The CDR3 coding sequence is TGTGCCAGCAGCTTAGGAGATTTGCGGGAGAGAGAGCAGTACTTC.

The chain joins TRBV6-4 to TRBJ2-1; 9 positions match TRBD2. The CDR3 spans 15 residues. The germline CDR1 and CDR2 sequences are MRHNA and SNTAGT. The trim removed 3 bases at V and 7 bases at J, leaving 7 bases unmatched. CDR3 region: CASSEVAGEGNEQFF. CDR3 coding DNA: TGTGCCAGCAGTGAAGTAGCGGGAGAGGGTAATGAGCAGTTCTTC.

The chain employs TRBV6-6 and TRBJ2-7, with 8 bases lining up with TRBD1. V dropped 2 bases and J dropped 2; count of bases not matched to a gene: 8. Germline loops: CDR1 MNHNY, CDR2 SVGAGI (reference sequence). The CDR3 totals 16 residues. The CDR3: CASSYPGDRSTYEQYF. CDR3 in DNA: TGTGCCAGCAGTTACCCCGGGGACAGGAGCACCTACGAGCAGTACTTC.

This clone was observed a single time. The chain links TRBV2 to TRBJ2-3; maybe TRBD2 (6 bases). CDR1 and CDR2 from the germline V gene are SNHLY and FYNNEI. CDR3 length: 15 residues. V lost 5 bases and J lost 4, with 16 bases in between. The CDR3 DNA reads as TGTGCCAGCAGTCGACTAGGGGCGCAGTCAGATACGCAGTATTTT. It specifies CASSRLGAQSDTQYF.

The chain recombines TRBV5-5 with TRBJ1-1; D gene uncertain. The V end lost 7 bases, the J end lost 5 bases, and 15 bases lay between the germline ends. The germline CDR1 and CDR2 sequences are SGHKS and YYEKEE (reference sequence). The CDR3 runs to 13 residues. The CDR3 DNA reads TGTGCCAGCCACAAAGTAAGGGAGACTGAAGCTTTCTTT. This gives the protein CASHKVRETEAFF.

The chain recombines TRBV6-4 with TRBJ2-5; 7 nucleotides match TRBD2. Germline V gives CDR1 MRHNA, CDR2 SNTAGT. Trimming removed 6 bases from V and 0 bases from J; junction bases left unmatched: 4. The CDR3 runs 14 residues. The CDR3 sequence: CASSPSGNQETQYF. Here the CDR3 DNA reads TGTGCCAGCAGCCCCAGCGGGAACCAAGAGACCCAGTACTTC.

The rearrangement uses TRBV15 and TRBJ1-2; 9 nucleotides agree with TRBD1. The junction had 5 bases not matched to a gene; V was cut back by 0 bases and J by 6 bases. Germline V gene sequence: CDR1 LNHNV, CDR2 YYDKDF (reference sequence). The CDR3 loop spans 15 amino acids. The CDR3 is CATSRDPRDRDGYTF. In nucleotides, the CDR3 is TGTGCCACCAGCAGAGATCCAAGGGACAGGGATGGCTACACCTTC.

This clone is a singleton in its sample. The V and J genes are TRBV2 and TRBJ2-7; possible D gene TRBD1, 6 bases. The CDR3 contains 14 residues. Trimming stripped 6 bases from V and 1 base from J, with 13 bases between. Germline V gene lookup returns CDR1 SNHLY and CDR2 FYNNEI. CDR3 loop: CASRTRQESYEQYF. The CDR3 DNA is TGTGCCAGCAGGACCCGACAGGAGTCCTACGAGCAGTACTTC.

The chain joins TRBV28 to TRBJ2-7; 9 bases agree with TRBD2. J gave up 3 bases and V 4 bases, and 7 bases lay outside the gene matches. This CDR3 is 15 amino acids long. From germline, CDR1 is MDHEN and CDR2 SYDVKM. DNA of the CDR3: TGTGCCAGCAGTTCGACTAGCGGAGTTCTCTACGAGCAGTACTTC. Protein product: CASSSTSGVLYEQYF.